This T cell receptor beta chain was captured in a study of shared clonotypes between healthy human individuals. Using immunoSEQ multiplex PCR, the repertoire was profiled, and TCRdb retains in-frame clones only, with some absent. This table holds more than 200,000 clones, approximately 65% found once. The CDR3 contains 14 residues. Looked up from germline, CDR1 is SGHTA and CDR2 is FQGTGA. Trimming cost V 3 bases and J 9 bases, with 15 bases left between them. This clonotype originated in a man aged 25-45 years in good health. The sample consisted of memory CD4+ T cells sorted from blood. Subset described: CD45RA-negative fraction. The V gene is TRBV7-3, the J gene TRBJ2-1, with D possibly being TRBD1 or TRBD2 (6 bases each). CDR3 sequence reads: CASSLRGASSEQFF. In DNA, the CDR3 is TGTGCCAGCAGCTTGAGGGGGGCCAGTAGTGAGCAGTTCTTC.